This entry concerns a single TCR beta chain. Its antigen is unknown. J was trimmed by 4 bases and V by 4 bases; bases with no gene match: 6. In germline, CDR1 is KGHSH, CDR2 LQKENI. The CDR3 loop spans 15 amino acids. The repertoire was sequenced with immunoSEQ multiplex PCR; TCRdb's copy has only in-frame clones and lacks some. The sample has 120,000 or so clones, around 92% seen once. These data originate in a study of T cell responses to AZD1222 COVID-19 vaccine. Overall study results and limits: The study reported that nearly half of spike-specific TCRs target unmutated variant regions. With two AZD1222 doses given, Spike-specific TCR breadth and depth both rose. Baseline seropositives among AZD1222 recipients totaled only five or six.

This receptor was identified in an adult in good health. The sequencing used peripheral blood, collected on day 0 of AZD1222 vaccination. V usage is TRBV18 and J usage is TRBJ1-4, with 7 bases identical to TRBD1. CDR3 sequence (DNA): TGTGCCAGCTCACTGAGGACAGGTCGTAATGAAAAACTGTTTTTT. This gives the protein CASSLRTGRNEKLFF.